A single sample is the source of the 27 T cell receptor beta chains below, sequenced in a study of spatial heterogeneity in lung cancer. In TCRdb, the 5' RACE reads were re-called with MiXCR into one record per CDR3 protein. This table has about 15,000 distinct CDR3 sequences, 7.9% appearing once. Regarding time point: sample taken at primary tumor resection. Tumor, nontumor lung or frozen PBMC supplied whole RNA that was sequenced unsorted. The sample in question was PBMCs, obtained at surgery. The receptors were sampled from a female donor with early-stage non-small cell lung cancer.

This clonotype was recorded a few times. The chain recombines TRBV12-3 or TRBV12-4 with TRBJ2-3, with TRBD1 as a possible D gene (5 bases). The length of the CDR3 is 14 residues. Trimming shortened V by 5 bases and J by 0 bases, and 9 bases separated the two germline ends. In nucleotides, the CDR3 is TGTGCCAGCAGTCGGACATCTAGCACAGATACGCAGTATTTT. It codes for CASSRTSSTDTQYF.

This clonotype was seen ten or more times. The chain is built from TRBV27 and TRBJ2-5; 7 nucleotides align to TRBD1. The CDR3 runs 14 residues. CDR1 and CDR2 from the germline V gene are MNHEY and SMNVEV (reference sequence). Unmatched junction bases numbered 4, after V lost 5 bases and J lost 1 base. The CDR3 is CASSQRTGQETQYF. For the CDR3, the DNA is TGTGCCAGCAGTCAGAGGACAGGCCAAGAGACCCAGTACTTC.

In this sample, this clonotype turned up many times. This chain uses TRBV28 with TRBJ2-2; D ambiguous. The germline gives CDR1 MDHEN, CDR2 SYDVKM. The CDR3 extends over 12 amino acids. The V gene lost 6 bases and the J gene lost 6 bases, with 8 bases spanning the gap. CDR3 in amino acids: CASRVRAGELFF. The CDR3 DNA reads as TGTGCCAGCAGGGTGAGAGCCGGGGAGCTGTTTTTT.

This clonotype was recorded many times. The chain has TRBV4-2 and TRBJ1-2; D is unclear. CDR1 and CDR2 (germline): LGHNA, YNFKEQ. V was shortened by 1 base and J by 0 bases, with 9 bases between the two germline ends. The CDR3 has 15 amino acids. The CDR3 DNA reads TGTGCCAGCAGCCAAGTCCCCTTGTCTAACTATGGCTACACCTTC. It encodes CASSQVPLSNYGYTF.

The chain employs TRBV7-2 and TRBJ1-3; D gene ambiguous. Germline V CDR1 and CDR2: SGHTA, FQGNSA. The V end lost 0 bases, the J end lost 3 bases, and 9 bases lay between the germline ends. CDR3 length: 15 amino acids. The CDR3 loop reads CASSLAGFNGNTIYF. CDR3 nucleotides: TGTGCCAGCAGCTTAGCGGGATTTAATGGAAACACCATATATTTT.

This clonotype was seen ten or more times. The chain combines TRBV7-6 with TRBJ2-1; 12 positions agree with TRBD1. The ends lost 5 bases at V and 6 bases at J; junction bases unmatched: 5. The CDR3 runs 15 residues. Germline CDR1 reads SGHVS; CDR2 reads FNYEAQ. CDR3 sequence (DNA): TGTGCCAGCAGCCGGGGACAGGGGGCGGTCAATGAGCAGTTCTTC. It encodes CASSRGQGAVNEQFF. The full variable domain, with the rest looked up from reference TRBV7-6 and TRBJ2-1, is GAGVSQSPRYKVTKRGQDVALRCDPISGHVSLYWYRQALGQGPEFLTYFNYEAQQDKSGLPNDRFSAERPEGSISTLTIQRTEQRDSAMYRCASSRGQGAVNEQFFGPGTRLTVL.

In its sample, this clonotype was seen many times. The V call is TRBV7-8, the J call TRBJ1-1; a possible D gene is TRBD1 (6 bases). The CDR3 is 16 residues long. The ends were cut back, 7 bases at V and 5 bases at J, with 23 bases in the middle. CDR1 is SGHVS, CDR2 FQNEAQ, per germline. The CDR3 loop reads CASTNTGGRGPTEAFF. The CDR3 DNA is TGTGCCAGCACCAACACGGGGGGCAGGGGACCGACTGAAGCTTTCTTT.

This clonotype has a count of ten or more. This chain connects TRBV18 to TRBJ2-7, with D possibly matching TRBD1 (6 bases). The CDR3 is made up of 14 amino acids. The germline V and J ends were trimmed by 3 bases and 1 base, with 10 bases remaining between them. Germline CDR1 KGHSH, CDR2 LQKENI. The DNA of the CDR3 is TGTGCCAGCTCACCGGACAGATCTTCCTACGAGCAGTACTTC. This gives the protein CASSPDRSSYEQYF.

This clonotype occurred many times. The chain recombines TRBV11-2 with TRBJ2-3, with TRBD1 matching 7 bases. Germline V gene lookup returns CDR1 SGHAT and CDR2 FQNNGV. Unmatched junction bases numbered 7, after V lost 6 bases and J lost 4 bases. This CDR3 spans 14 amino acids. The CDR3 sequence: CASRLYRGADTQYF. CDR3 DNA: TGTGCCAGCAGGTTATACAGGGGCGCAGATACGCAGTATTTT.

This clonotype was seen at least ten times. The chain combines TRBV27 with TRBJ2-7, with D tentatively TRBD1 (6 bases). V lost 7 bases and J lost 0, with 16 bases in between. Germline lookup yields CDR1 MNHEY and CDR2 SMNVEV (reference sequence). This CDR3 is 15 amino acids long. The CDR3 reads CASNRRGCSSYEQYF. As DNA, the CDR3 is TGTGCCAGCAACCGCAGGGGTTGTAGCTCCTACGAGCAGTACTTC.

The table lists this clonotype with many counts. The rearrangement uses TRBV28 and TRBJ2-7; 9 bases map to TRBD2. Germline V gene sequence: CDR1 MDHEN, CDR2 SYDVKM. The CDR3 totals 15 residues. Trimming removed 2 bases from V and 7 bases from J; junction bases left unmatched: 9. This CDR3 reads CASSLGGRAEMEQYF. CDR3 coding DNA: TGTGCCAGCAGTTTAGGCGGGAGGGCCGAAATGGAGCAGTACTTC.

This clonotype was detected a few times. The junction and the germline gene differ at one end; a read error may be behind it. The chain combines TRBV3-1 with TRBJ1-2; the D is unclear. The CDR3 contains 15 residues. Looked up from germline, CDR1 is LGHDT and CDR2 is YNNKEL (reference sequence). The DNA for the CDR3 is TGTGCCAGCAGCGAAGACCTGACCCGAAGCTATGGCTACACCTTC. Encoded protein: CASSEDLTRSYGYTF.

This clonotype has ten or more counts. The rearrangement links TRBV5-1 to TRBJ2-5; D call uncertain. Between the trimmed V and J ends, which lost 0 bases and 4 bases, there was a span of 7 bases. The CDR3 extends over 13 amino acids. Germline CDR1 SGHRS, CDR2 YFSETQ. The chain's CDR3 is CASSLEALETQYF. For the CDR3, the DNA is TGCGCCAGCAGCTTGGAGGCCTTAGAGACCCAGTACTTC. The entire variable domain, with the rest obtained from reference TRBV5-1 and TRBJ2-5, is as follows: KAGVTQTPRYLIKTRGQQVTLSCSPISGHRSVSWYQQTPGQGLQFLFEYFSETQRNKGNFPGRFSGRQFSNSRSEMNVSTLELGDSALYLCASSLEALETQYFGPGTRLLVL.

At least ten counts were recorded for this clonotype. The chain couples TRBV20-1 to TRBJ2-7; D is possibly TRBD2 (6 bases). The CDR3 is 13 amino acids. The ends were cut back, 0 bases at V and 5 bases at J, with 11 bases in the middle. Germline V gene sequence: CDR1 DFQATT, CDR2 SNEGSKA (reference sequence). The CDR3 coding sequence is TGCAGTGCTAGAGAGGAGGGGAGGCACGAGCAGTACTTC. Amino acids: CSAREEGRHEQYF.

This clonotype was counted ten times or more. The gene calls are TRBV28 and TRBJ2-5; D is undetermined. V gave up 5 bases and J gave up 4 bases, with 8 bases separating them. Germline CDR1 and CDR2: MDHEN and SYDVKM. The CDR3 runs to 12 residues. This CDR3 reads CASSRGRETQYF. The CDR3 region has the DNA TGTGCCAGCAGTAGAGGTAGAGAGACCCAGTACTTC.

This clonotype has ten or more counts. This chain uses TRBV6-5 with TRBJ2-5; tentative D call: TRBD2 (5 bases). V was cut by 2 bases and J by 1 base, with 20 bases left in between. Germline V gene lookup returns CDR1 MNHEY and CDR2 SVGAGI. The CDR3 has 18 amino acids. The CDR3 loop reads CASSYNVIGIGFQETQYF. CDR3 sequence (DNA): TGTGCCAGCAGTTACAACGTTATCGGGATTGGGTTCCAAGAGACCCAGTACTTC.

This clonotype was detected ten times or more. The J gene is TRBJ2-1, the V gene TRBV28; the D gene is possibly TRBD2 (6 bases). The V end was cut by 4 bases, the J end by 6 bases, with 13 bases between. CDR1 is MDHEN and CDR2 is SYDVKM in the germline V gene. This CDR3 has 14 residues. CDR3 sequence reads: CASSSSARRNEQFF. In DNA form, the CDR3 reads TGTGCCAGCAGTTCTAGCGCCAGGCGCAATGAGCAGTTCTTC.

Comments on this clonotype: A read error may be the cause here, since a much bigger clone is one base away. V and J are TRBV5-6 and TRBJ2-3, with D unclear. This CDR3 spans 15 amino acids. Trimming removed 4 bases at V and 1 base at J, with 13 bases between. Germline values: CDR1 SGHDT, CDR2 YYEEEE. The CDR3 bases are TGTGCCAGCAGCGTCCGCAAGCAGGGCACAGATACGCAGTATTTT. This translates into CASSVRKQGTDTQYF. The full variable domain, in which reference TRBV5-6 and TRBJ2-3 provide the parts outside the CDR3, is DAGVTQSPTHLIKTRGQQVTLRCSPKSGHDTVSWYQQALGQGPQFIFQYYEEEERQRGNFPDRFSGHQFPNYSSELNVNALLLGDSALYLCASSVRKQGTDTQYFGPGTRLTVL.

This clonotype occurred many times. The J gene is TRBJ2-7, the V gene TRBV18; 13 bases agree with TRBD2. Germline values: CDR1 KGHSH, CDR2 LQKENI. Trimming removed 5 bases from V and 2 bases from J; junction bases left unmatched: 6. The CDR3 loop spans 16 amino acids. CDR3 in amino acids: CASSRTSGRAPYEQYF. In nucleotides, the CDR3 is TGTGCCAGCTCAAGAACTAGCGGGAGGGCTCCCTACGAGCAGTACTTC. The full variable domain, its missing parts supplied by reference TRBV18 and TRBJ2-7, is NAGVMQNPRHLVRRRGQEARLRCSPMKGHSHVYWYRQLPEEGLKFMVYLQKENIIDESGMPKERFSAEFPKEGPSILRIQQVVRGDSAAYFCASSRTSGRAPYEQYFGPGTRLTVT.

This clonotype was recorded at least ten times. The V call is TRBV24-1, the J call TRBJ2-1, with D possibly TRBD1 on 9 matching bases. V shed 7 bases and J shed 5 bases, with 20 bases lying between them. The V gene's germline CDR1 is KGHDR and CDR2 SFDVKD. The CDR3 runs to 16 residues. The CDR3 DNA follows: TGTGCCACCAGCTCGGGGGGGGGACAGGGCCACAATGAGCAGTTCTTC. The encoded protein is CATSSGGGQGHNEQFF.

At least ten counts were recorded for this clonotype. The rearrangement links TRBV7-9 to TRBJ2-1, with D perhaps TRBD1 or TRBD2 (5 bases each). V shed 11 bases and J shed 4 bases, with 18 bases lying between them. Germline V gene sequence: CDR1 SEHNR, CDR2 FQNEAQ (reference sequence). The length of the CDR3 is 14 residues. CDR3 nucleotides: TGTGCCTATGACCAGGGACCGCGTTACAATGAGCAGTTCTTC. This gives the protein CAYDQGPRYNEQFF.

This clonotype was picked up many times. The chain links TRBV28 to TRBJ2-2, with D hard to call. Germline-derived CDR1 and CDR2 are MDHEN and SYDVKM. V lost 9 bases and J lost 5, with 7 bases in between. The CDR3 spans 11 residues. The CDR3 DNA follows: TGTGCCAGTCGTAAGACCGGGGAGCTGTTTTTT. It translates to CASRKTGELFF.

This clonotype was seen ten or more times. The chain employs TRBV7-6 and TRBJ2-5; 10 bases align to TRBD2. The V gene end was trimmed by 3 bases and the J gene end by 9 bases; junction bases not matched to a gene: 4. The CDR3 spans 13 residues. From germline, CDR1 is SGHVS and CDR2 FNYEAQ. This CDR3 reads CASSFTSGGAQYF. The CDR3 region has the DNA TGTGCCAGCAGCTTTACGAGCGGGGGGGCCCAGTACTTC.

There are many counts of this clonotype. The CDR3 is CASSYSTTGVHGYTF. CDR3 sequence (DNA): TGTGCCAGCAGTTACTCAACAACAGGGGTTCATGGCTACACCTTC. The genes are TRBV6-2 or TRBV6-3 and TRBJ1-2; 7 bases are a match to TRBD1. CDR1 is MNHEY and CDR2 is SVGEGT in the germline V gene. The length of the CDR3 is 15 residues. The V and J ends lost 0 bases and 6 bases, in that order; junction bases with no gene match: 7.

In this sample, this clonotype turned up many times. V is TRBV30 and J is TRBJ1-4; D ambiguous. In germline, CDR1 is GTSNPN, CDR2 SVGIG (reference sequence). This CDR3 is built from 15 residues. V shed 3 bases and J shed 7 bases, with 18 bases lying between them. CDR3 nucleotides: TGTGCCTGGAGCCCAGCCGGCCTGAGGGCTGAAAAACTGTTTTTT. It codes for CAWSPAGLRAEKLFF. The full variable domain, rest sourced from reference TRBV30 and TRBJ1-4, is SQTIHQWPATLVQPVGSPLSLECTVEGTSNPNLYWYRQAAGRGLQLLFYSVGIGQISSEVPQNLSASRPQDRQFILSSKKLLLSDSGFYLCAWSPAGLRAEKLFFGSGTQLSVL.

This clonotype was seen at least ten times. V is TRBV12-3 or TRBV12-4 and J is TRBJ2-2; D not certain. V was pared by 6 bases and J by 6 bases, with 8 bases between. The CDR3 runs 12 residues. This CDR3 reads CASSFRAGELFF. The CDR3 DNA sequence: TGTGCCAGCAGCTTCCGGGCCGGGGAGCTGTTTTTT.

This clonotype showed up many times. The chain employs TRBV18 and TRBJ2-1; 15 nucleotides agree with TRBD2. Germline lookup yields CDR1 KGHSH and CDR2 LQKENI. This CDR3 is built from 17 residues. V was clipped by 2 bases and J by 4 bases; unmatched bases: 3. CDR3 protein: CASSPGTSGRPYNEQFF. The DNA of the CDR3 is TGTGCCAGCTCACCAGGGACTAGCGGGAGGCCATACAATGAGCAGTTCTTC.